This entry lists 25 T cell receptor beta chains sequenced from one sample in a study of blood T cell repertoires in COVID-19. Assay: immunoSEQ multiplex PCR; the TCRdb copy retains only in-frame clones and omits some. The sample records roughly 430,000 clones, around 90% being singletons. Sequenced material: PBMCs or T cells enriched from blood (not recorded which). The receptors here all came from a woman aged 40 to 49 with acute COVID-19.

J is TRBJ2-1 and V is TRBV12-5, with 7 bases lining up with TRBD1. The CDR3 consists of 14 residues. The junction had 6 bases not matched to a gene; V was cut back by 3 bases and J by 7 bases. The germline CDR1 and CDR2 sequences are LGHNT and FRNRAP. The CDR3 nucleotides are TGTGCTAGTGGTTTCGACAGGGCGTGGAATGAGCAGTTCTTC. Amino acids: CASGFDRAWNEQFF.

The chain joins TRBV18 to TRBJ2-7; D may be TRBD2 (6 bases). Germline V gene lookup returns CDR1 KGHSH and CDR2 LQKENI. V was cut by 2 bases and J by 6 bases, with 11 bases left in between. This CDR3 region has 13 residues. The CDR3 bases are TGTGCCAGCTCACCAGGGGGGAGTGGCGAGCAGTACTTC. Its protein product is CASSPGGSGEQYF.

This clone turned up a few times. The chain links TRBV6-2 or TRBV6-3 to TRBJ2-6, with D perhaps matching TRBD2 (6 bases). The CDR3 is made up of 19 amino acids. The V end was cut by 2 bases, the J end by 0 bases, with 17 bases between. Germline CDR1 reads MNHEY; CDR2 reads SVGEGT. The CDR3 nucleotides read TGTGCCAGCAGTTACCCTACGGCAGGGAGGACCTCTGGGGCCAACGTCCTGACTTTC. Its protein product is CASSYPTAGRTSGANVLTF.

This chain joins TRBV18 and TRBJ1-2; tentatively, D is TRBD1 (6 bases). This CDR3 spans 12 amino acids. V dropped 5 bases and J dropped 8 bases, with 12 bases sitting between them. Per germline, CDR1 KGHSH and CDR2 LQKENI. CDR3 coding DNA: TGTGCCAGCTCAACAGGGAAAGAGGGCTACACCTTC. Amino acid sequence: CASSTGKEGYTF.

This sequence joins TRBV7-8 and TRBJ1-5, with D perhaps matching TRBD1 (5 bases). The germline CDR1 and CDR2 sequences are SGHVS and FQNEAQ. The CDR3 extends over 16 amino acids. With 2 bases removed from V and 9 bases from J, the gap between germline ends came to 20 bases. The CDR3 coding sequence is TGTGCCAGCAGCTTATCAGAGGCCGGGGGTTATCGGCCCCAGCATTTT. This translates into CASSLSEAGGYRPQHF.

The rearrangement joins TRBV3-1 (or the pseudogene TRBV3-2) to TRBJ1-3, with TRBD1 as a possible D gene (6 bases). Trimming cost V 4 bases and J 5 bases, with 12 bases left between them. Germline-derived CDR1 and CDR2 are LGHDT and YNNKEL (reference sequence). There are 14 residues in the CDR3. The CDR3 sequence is CASSLTDRRNTIYF. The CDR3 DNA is TGTGCCAGCAGCCTAACCGACAGGAGAAACACCATATATTTT.

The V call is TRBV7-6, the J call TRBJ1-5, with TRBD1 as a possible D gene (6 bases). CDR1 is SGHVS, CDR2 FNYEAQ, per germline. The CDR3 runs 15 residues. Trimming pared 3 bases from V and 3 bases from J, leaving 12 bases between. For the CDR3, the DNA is TGTGCCAGCAGCTTGGACAGCTCATTCAATCAGCCCCAGCATTTT. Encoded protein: CASSLDSSFNQPQHF.

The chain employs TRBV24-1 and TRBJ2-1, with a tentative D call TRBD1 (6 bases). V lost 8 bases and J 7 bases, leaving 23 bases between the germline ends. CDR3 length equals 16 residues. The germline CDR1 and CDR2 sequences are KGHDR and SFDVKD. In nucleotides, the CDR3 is TGTGCCACCAAAGAGGGTAGCAGGGGAGAAAAAAATGAGCAGTTCTTC. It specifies CATKEGSRGEKNEQFF.

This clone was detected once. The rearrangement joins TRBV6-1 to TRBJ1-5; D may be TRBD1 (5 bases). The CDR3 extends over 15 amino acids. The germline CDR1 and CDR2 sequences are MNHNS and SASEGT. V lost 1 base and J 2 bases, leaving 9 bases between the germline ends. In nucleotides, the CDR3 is TGTGCCAGCAGTGAAGGGTGGGGGGGCAATCAGCCCCAGCATTTT. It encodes CASSEGWGGNQPQHF.

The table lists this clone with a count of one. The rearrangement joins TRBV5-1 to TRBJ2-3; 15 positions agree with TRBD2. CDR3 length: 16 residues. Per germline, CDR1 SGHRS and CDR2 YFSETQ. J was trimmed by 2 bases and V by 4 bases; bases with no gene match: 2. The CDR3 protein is CASSRTSGGDTDTQYF. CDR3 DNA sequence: TGCGCCAGCAGCCGGACTAGCGGGGGGGACACAGATACGCAGTATTTT.

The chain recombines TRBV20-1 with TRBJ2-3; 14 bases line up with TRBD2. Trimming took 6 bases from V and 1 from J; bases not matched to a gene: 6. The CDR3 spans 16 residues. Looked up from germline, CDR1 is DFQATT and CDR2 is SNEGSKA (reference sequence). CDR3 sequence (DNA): TGCAGTGCGAGTAGACTAGCGGGGGGGGGCACAGATACGCAGTATTTT. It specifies CSASRLAGGGTDTQYF.

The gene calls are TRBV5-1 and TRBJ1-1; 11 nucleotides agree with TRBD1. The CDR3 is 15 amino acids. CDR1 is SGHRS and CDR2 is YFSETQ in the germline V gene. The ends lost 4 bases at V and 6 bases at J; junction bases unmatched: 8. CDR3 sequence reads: CASSRLGQGDPEAFF. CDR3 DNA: TGCGCCAGCAGCCGCCTGGGACAGGGGGATCCTGAAGCTTTCTTT.

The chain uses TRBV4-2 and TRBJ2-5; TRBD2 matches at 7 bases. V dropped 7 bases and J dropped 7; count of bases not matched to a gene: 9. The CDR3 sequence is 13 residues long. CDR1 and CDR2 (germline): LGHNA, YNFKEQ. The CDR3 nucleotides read TGTGCCAGCACCCCGCCGGGGGAGGGGACCCAGTACTTC. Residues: CASTPPGEGTQYF.

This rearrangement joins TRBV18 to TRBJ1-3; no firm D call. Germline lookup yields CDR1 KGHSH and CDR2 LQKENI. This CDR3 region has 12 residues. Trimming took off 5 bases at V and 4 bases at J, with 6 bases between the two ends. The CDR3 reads CASSNQGNTIYF. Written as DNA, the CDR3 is TGTGCCAGCTCAAATCAAGGAAACACCATATATTTT.

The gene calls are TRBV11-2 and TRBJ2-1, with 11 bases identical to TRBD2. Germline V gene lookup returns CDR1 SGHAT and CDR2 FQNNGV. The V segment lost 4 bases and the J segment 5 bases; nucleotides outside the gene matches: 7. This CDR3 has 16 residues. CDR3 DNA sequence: TGTGCCAGCAGCTCCATAACTAGCGGGGGTAACAATGAGCAGTTCTTC. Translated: CASSSITSGGNNEQFF.

The DNA for the CDR3 is TGTGCCACCAGTGATGGCCCGGCGGGGGTTCACACCGGGGAGCTGTTTTTT. Residues: CATSDGPAGVHTGELFF. The gene calls are TRBV24-1 and TRBJ2-2; 7 bases align to TRBD2. Germline CDR1 is KGHDR and CDR2 is SFDVKD. The CDR3 totals 17 residues. Germline trimming cut 3 bases from V and 3 bases from J; bases unmatched to any gene: 9.

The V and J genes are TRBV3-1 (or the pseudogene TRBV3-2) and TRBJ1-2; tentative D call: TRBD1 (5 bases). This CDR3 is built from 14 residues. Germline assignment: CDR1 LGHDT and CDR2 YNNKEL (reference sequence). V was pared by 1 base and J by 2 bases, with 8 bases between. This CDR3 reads CASSQAPGNYGYTF. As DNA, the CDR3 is TGTGCCAGCAGCCAAGCCCCAGGGAACTATGGCTACACCTTC.

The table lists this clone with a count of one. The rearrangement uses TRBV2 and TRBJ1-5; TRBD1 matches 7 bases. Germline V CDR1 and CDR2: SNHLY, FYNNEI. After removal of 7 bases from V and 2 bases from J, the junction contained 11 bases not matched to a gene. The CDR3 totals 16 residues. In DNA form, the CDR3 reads TGTGCCAGCAATGACAGGGCGTTAACGGGCAATCAGCCCCAGCATTTT. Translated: CASNDRALTGNQPQHF.

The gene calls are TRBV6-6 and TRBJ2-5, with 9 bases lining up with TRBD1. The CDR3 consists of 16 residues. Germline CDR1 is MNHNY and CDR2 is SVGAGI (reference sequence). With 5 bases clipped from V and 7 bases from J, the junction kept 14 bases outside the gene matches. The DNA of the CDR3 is TGTGCCAGCAGTGCATCTCCCGGGACAGGGTTGGGGACCCAGTACTTC. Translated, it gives CASSASPGTGLGTQYF.

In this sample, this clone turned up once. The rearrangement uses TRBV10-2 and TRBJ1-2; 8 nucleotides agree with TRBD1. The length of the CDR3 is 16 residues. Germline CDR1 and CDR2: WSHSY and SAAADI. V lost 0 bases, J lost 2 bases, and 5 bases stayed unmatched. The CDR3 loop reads CASSESVAGGNYGYTF. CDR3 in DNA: TGCGCCAGCAGTGAGTCTGTGGCAGGGGGCAACTATGGCTACACCTTC.

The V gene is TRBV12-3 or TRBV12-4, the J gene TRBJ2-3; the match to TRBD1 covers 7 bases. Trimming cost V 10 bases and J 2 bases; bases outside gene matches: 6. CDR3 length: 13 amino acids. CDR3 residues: CANRQGLTDTQYF. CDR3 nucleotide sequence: TGTGCCAACCGACAGGGCCTCACAGATACGCAGTATTTT.

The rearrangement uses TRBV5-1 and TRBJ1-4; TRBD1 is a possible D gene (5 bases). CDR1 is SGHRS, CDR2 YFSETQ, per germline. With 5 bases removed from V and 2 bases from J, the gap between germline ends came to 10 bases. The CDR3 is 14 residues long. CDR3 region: CASRRGSTNEKLFF. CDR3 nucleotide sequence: TGCGCCAGCAGACGGGGGTCCACTAATGAAAAACTGTTTTTT.

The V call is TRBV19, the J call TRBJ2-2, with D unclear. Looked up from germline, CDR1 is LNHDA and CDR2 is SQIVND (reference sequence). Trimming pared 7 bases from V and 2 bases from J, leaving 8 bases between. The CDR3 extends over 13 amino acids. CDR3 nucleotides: TGTGCCAGTATACACCAAAACACCGGGGAGCTGTTTTTT. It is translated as CASIHQNTGELFF. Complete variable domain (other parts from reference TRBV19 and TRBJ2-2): DGGITQSPKYLFRKEGQNVTLSCEQNLNHDAMYWYRQDPGQGLRLIYYSQIVNDFQKGDIAEGYSVSREKKESFPLTVTSAQKNPTAFYLCASIHQNTGELFFGEGSRLTVL.

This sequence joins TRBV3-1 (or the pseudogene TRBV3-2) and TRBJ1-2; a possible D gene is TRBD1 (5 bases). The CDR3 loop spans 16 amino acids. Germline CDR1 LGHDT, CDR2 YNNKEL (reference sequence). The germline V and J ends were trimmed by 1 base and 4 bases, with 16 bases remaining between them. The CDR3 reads CASSQVLGMDTYGYTF. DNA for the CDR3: TGTGCCAGCAGCCAAGTACTGGGGATGGACACCTATGGCTACACCTTC.

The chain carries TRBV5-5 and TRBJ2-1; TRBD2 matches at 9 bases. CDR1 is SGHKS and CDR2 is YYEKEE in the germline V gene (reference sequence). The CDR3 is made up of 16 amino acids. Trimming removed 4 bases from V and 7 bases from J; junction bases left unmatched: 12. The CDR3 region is CASSPLGGGAGNEQFF. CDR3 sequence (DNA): TGTGCCAGCAGCCCCCTTGGCGGGGGGGCTGGGAATGAGCAGTTCTTC.